These 32 T cell receptor beta chains came from one sample sequenced in a study of cytomegalovirus exposure and HLA in healthy donors. A multiplex PCR was run with 60 Vbeta primers and 13 Jbeta primers. This table comes from immunoSEQ multiplex PCR, and its TCRdb copy is limited to in-frame clones, with some not included. The table lists roughly 150,000 clones, about 80% of them singletons. Sequencing was performed on PBMCs. These receptors all come from a woman in her twenties or thirties in good health and CMV-seronegative.

This clone was counted a few times. J is TRBJ1-1 and V is TRBV5-5, with 8 bases that match TRBD1. Germline V lookup: CDR1 SGHKS, CDR2 YYEKEE (reference sequence). The CDR3 runs 15 residues. The junction had 12 bases not matched to a gene; V was cut back by 4 bases and J by 7 bases. CDR3 sequence (DNA): TGTGCCAGCAGCGGAGGGACAGGCCGGGGGAGTGAAGCTTTCTTT. As protein: CASSGGTGRGSEAFF.

The chain has TRBV7-6 and TRBJ2-4; TRBD2 matches at 16 bases. With V trimmed by 5 bases and J by 0 bases, 7 bases remained unmatched. CDR3 length: 19 residues. The germline gives CDR1 SGHVS, CDR2 FNYEAQ. The CDR3 loop reads CASSPGTSGGGLAKNIQYF. The CDR3 DNA is TGTGCCAGCAGCCCCGGGACTAGCGGGGGGGGACTAGCCAAAAACATTCAGTACTTC.

This clone was found a few times. The chain links TRBV27 to TRBJ1-2, with TRBD1 matching 8 bases. The CDR3 has 15 residues. V dropped 5 bases and J dropped 1; count of bases not matched to a gene: 6. Per the germline V gene, CDR1 is MNHEY and CDR2 is SMNVEV (reference sequence). As DNA, the CDR3 is TGTGCCAGCAGTCGAGCAGGGGGCATTAACTATGGCTACACCTTC. As protein: CASSRAGGINYGYTF.

J is TRBJ1-2 and V is TRBV5-1; perhaps TRBD1 as D (5 bases). The V gene's germline CDR1 is SGHRS and CDR2 YFSETQ. The CDR3 is 14 residues long. Trimming shortened V by 0 bases and J by 8 bases, and 14 bases separated the two germline ends. The chain's CDR3 is CASSLAGQGGGYTF. CDR3 sequence (DNA): TGCGCCAGCAGCTTGGCCGGTCAGGGAGGCGGCTACACCTTC.

The CDR3 sequence: CAINRSGGDSYEQYF. CDR3 bases: TGTGCCATCAACAGAAGCGGGGGGGATTCCTACGAGCAGTACTTC. The chain links TRBV10-3 to TRBJ2-7, with 10 bases identical to TRBD2. The CDR3 totals 15 residues. Losses at the gene ends were 7 bases for V and 1 base for J; bases not matched to a gene: 7. Germline-derived CDR1 and CDR2 are ENHRY and SYGVKD.

The rearrangement uses TRBV27 and TRBJ1-6, with a weak D call TRBD1 (5 bases). Germline V lookup: CDR1 MNHEY, CDR2 SMNVEV (reference sequence). V lost 5 bases and J lost 4, with 15 bases in between. This CDR3 spans 16 amino acids. The CDR3 DNA sequence: TGTGCCAGCAGTCCATGGGGGGATCTATATAATTCACCCCTCCACTTT. Its protein is CASSPWGDLYNSPLHF.

DNA of the CDR3: TGTGCCAGCAGTGGCAGATCCCGCTACGAGCAGTACTTC. Residues: CASSGRSRYEQYF. The V gene is TRBV6-5, the J gene TRBJ2-7; D is uncertain. Trimming cost V 5 bases and J 3 bases, with 11 bases left between them. This CDR3 spans 13 amino acids. Germline V gene lookup returns CDR1 MNHEY and CDR2 SVGAGI.

The V call is TRBV5-4, the J call TRBJ1-6; 10 bases agree with TRBD1. Germline-derived CDR1 and CDR2 are SGHNT and YYREEE (reference sequence). Trimming at V came to 0 bases and at J to 0 bases, leaving 9 bases not matched to a gene. The CDR3 length is 20 residues. In nucleotides, the CDR3 is TGTGCCAGCAGCTTGGCATTCGGGGGACAGGGGAGCTCCTATAATTCACCCCTCCACTTT. This encodes CASSLAFGGQGSSYNSPLHF.

The V and J genes are TRBV7-8 and TRBJ2-5; 13 nucleotides match TRBD2. Germline CDR1 and CDR2: SGHVS and FQNEAQ. With 5 bases clipped from V and 2 bases from J, the junction kept 11 bases outside the gene matches. The CDR3 spans 18 residues. The DNA of the CDR3 is TGTGCCAGCAGCCCCAGACTAGCGGGGGGCCGGGGGCAAGAGACCCAGTACTTC. Its translation is CASSPRLAGGRGQETQYF. The variable domain in full, completed from reference TRBV7-8 and TRBJ2-5, reads GAGVSQSPRYKVAKRGQDVALRCDPISGHVSLFWYQQALGQGPEFLTYFQNEAQLDKSGLPSDRFFAERPEGSVSTLKIQRTQQEDSAVYLCASSPRLAGGRGQETQYFGPGTRLLVL.

In its sample, this clone was seen once. The chain uses TRBV14 and TRBJ1-1; TRBD1 aligns across 8 bases. In germline, CDR1 is SGHDN, CDR2 FVKESK. The CDR3 totals 15 residues. Germline trimming cut 4 bases from V and 9 bases from J; bases unmatched to any gene: 13. The CDR3 bases are TGTGCCAGCAGCCCCCGGTCCACAGGGGGTCCTCAAGCTTTCTTT. The encoded protein is CASSPRSTGGPQAFF.

CDR3 coding DNA: TGTGCCAGCAGTTTAACCCTACAGGGGCCCGAAGCCCAGCATTTT. Translation gives CASSLTLQGPEAQHF. V usage is TRBV28 and J usage is TRBJ1-5, with 7 bases fitting TRBD1. V gave up 2 bases and J gave up 11 bases; unmatched junction bases: 12. Germline V CDR1 and CDR2: MDHEN, SYDVKM. The CDR3 extends over 15 amino acids. Together with reference TRBV28 and TRBJ1-5, the CDR3 gives the full variable domain: DVKVTQSSRYLVKRTGEKVFLECVQDMDHENMFWYRQDPGLGLRLIYFSYDVKMKEKGDIPEGYSVSREKKERFSLILESASTNQTSMYLCASSLTLQGPEAQHFGDGTRLSIL.

The genes are TRBV6-6 and TRBJ1-1; D possibly corresponds to TRBD1 (6 bases). V was shortened by 2 bases and J by 2 bases, with 9 bases between the two germline ends. The germline gives CDR1 MNHNY, CDR2 SVGAGI (reference sequence). This CDR3 is built from 14 residues. CDR3 DNA sequence: TGTGCCAGCAGTTACGGGGGCGTAAACACTGAAGCTTTCTTT. Translation: CASSYGGVNTEAFF.

The chain joins TRBV7-8 to TRBJ2-2; TRBD2 might be the D (6 bases). The germline V gene has CDR1 SGHVS and CDR2 FQNEAQ. The CDR3 is 16 amino acids. V lost 5 bases and J lost 2, with 15 bases in between. In DNA form, the CDR3 reads TGTGCCAGCAGCCTCACCGGGACTCATAACACCGGGGAGCTGTTTTTT. This codes for CASSLTGTHNTGELFF.

The chain is built from TRBV7-2 and TRBJ1-2; TRBD1 is a possible D gene (6 bases). This CDR3 is 12 amino acids long. Germline CDR1 is SGHTA and CDR2 is FQGNSA. The ends were cut back, 4 bases at V and 8 bases at J, with 11 bases in the middle. CDR3 residues: CASSWQGKGYTF. The CDR3 nucleotides are TGTGCCAGCAGCTGGCAGGGGAAGGGCTACACCTTC.

The chain has TRBV4-2 and TRBJ1-5, with D maybe TRBD1 (6 bases). This CDR3 is built from 15 residues. Germline lookup yields CDR1 LGHNA and CDR2 YNFKEQ. V was cut by 3 bases and J by 1 base, with 10 bases left in between. Written as DNA, the CDR3 is TGTGCCAGCAGCCATCAACAGGGAAGCAATCAGCCCCAGCATTTT. Translating it yields CASSHQQGSNQPQHF.

The J gene is TRBJ1-2, the V gene TRBV21-1; the table's D call, TRBD1, was not checked against the DNA. TRBV21-1 is classified as a pseudogene. This CDR3 has 17 amino acids. CDR3 sequence reads: CASSPTRGTDARYGYTF. DNA of the CDR3: TGTGCCAGCAGCCCGACAAGGGGAACGGATGCCCGCTATGGCTACACCTTC.

J is TRBJ2-7 and V is TRBV2; 7 nucleotides align to TRBD1. V shed 5 bases, J shed 2 bases, and the junction held 3 bases outside the gene matches. CDR3 size: 13 residues. The germline gives CDR1 SNHLY, CDR2 FYNNEI. The CDR3 region is CASSPGQPYEQYF. The CDR3 nucleotides are TGTGCCAGCAGTCCGGGACAGCCCTACGAGCAGTACTTC.

The chain combines TRBV6-5 with TRBJ1-1, with 7 bases matching TRBD1. The V segment lost 2 bases and the J segment 6 bases; nucleotides outside the gene matches: 12. CDR3 length equals 16 residues. From germline, CDR1 is MNHEY and CDR2 SVGAGI. In DNA, the CDR3 is TGTGCCAGCAGTTACATAAAGGGACAGCGTCAGGCTGAAGCTTTCTTT. Residues: CASSYIKGQRQAEAFF.

The chain joins TRBV29-1 to TRBJ1-1; a weak D match, TRBD1 (6 bases). This CDR3 contains 14 residues. Germline CDR1 reads SQVTM; CDR2 reads ANQGSEA. V lost 2 bases to trimming and J lost 4 bases, with 14 bases between them. CDR3 in DNA: TGCAGCGTTGAACGGCAGGGGAGAGGCACTGAAGCTTTCTTT. The encoded protein is CSVERQGRGTEAFF.

V is TRBV19 and J is TRBJ1-6; TRBD1 agrees at 8 bases. The germline gives CDR1 LNHDA, CDR2 SQIVND (reference sequence). Losses at the gene ends were 7 bases for V and 10 bases for J; bases not matched to a gene: 9. The CDR3 sequence is 14 residues long. The CDR3 DNA sequence: TGTGCCAGTAAAAGCGGGACAGGACGATCACCCCTCCACTTT. Translation: CASKSGTGRSPLHF.

This clone was recorded a few times. The J gene is TRBJ2-3, the V gene TRBV2; D is uncertain. The CDR3 length is 12 residues. The V end was cut by 6 bases, the J end by 4 bases, with 8 bases between. Germline CDR1 SNHLY, CDR2 FYNNEI. The CDR3 is CASSAPADTQYF. The CDR3 nucleotides are TGTGCCAGCAGCGCGCCCGCAGATACGCAGTATTTT.

V gene TRBV30 combines with J gene TRBJ2-5, with a tentative D call TRBD2 (6 bases). V lost 4 bases and J lost 2, with 8 bases in between. Germline lookup yields CDR1 GTSNPN and CDR2 SVGIG (reference sequence). This CDR3 region has 12 residues. The CDR3 is CAWKGGQETQYF. The CDR3 nucleotides are TGTGCCTGGAAGGGAGGTCAAGAGACCCAGTACTTC.

CDR3 sequence (DNA): TGTGCCAGCAGTGGCGTTACAGGGTACAATCAGCCCCAGCATTTT. It yields the protein CASSGVTGYNQPQHF. The chain carries TRBV6-1 and TRBJ1-5; TRBD1 is a possible D gene (6 bases). Trimming shortened V by 4 bases and J by 3 bases, and 13 bases separated the two germline ends. In germline, CDR1 is MNHNS, CDR2 SASEGT. The CDR3 is 15 residues long.

V usage is TRBV6-5 and J usage is TRBJ1-2, with a tentative D call TRBD1 (5 bases). There are 13 residues in the CDR3. Germline V gene sequence: CDR1 MNHEY, CDR2 SVGAGI. V was cut by 10 bases and J by 8 bases, with 20 bases left in between. The CDR3 sequence is CATLEDKLAGYTF. The CDR3 nucleotides are TGTGCCACCCTCGAGGACAAATTGGCAGGCTACACCTTC.

CDR3 in DNA: TGTGCCAGCACCCCGACAGGGGGCACTGAAGCTTTCTTT. As protein: CASTPTGGTEAFF. This chain uses TRBV7-2 with TRBJ1-1, with TRBD1 matching 9 bases. V lost 7 bases and J lost 4; bases outside the gene matches: 4. This CDR3 comprises 13 residues. Germline CDR1 and CDR2: SGHTA and FQGNSA.

The chain couples TRBV7-2 to TRBJ2-1; D is ambiguous. The germline V gene has CDR1 SGHTA and CDR2 FQGNSA. This CDR3 contains 12 residues. V dropped 5 bases and J dropped 6 bases, with 8 bases sitting between them. CDR3 bases: TGTGCCAGCAGCCCCACACCCAATGAGCAGTTCTTC. Encoded protein: CASSPTPNEQFF.

The chain employs TRBV5-8 and TRBJ1-5; D remains unclear. The germline V gene encodes CDR1 SGHTS and CDR2 YDEGEE. V lost 7 bases and J lost 4, with 18 bases in between. The CDR3 contains 15 residues. The CDR3 bases are TGTGCCAGCTTTCCCGGGGTCGCCCTGAATCAGCCCCAGCATTTT. Its translation: CASFPGVALNQPQHF.

The chain recombines TRBV2 with TRBJ1-1; D remains unclear. This CDR3 is 15 amino acids long. Germline V gene sequence: CDR1 SNHLY, CDR2 FYNNEI. V was trimmed by 0 bases and J by 4 bases, leaving 12 bases between them. This CDR3 reads CASSEALGSGTEAFF. Written as DNA, the CDR3 is TGTGCCAGCAGTGAAGCGCTCGGCTCGGGCACTGAAGCTTTCTTT.

The rearrangement joins TRBV5-1 to TRBJ2-7; 8 bases agree with TRBD1. CDR1 is SGHRS and CDR2 is YFSETQ in the germline V gene. The CDR3 is 13 amino acids. Trimming cost V 3 bases and J 5 bases; bases outside gene matches: 4. The CDR3 nucleotides are TGCGCCAGCAGCTCACAGGGGGACCACGAGCAGTACTTC. Protein product: CASSSQGDHEQYF. Drawing the rest from reference TRBV5-1 and TRBJ2-7, the complete variable domain is KAGVTQTPRYLIKTRGQQVTLSCSPISGHRSVSWYQQTPGQGLQFLFEYFSETQRNKGNFPGRFSGRQFSNSRSEMNVSTLELGDSALYLCASSSQGDHEQYFGPGTRLTVT.

The chain is built from TRBV7-6 and TRBJ1-1, with D maybe TRBD1 (5 bases). Trimming took 3 bases from V and 4 from J, leaving 9 bases between them. The CDR3 contains 13 residues. CDR1 SGHVS and CDR2 FNYEAQ come from the germline V gene. CDR3 in amino acids: CASSLTVGTEAFF. In DNA form, the CDR3 reads TGTGCCAGCAGCTTGACAGTGGGCACTGAAGCTTTCTTT.

This rearrangement joins TRBV5-6 to TRBJ2-7, with 7 bases identical to TRBD2. The junction had 7 bases not matched to a gene; V was cut back by 2 bases and J by 2 bases. CDR3 length: 15 residues. Germline CDR1 is SGHDT and CDR2 is YYEEEE. Here the CDR3 DNA reads TGTGCCAGCAGCTTTGTCGCTAGCGGCACCTACGAGCAGTACTTC. Translation: CASSFVASGTYEQYF. The full variable domain, in which reference TRBV5-6 and TRBJ2-7 provide the parts outside the CDR3, is DAGVTQSPTHLIKTRGQQVTLRCSPKSGHDTVSWYQQALGQGPQFIFQYYEEEERQRGNFPDRFSGHQFPNYSSELNVNALLLGDSALYLCASSFVASGTYEQYFGPGTRLTVT.

This clone was seen a single time. The rearrangement joins TRBV9 to TRBJ1-1; D call uncertain. CDR1 is SGDLS, CDR2 YYNGEE, per germline. V was clipped by 0 bases and J by 3 bases, with 9 bases between them. CDR3 size: 14 residues. The CDR3 DNA follows: TGTGCCAGCAGCGTAGGAGGGAGCGACACTGAAGCTTTCTTT. Protein product: CASSVGGSDTEAFF.